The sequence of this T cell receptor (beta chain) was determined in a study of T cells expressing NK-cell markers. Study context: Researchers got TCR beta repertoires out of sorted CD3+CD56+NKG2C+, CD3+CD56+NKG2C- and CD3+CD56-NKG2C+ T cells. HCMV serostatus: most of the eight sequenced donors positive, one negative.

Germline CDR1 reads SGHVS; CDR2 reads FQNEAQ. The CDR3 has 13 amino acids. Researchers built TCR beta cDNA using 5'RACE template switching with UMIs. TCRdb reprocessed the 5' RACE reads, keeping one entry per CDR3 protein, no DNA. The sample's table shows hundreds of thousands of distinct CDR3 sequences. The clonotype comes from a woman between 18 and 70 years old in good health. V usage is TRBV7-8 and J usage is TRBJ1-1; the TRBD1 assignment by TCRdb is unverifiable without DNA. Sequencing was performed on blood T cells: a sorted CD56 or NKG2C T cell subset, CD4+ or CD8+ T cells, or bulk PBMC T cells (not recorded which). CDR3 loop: CASSLQGVTEAFF.